This TCR beta chain is drawn from a study of a mutant IDH1 vaccine in newly diagnosed glioma. V was trimmed by 0 bases and J by 4 bases, leaving 4 bases between them. The CDR3 has 14 amino acids. Per the germline V gene, CDR1 is ENHRY and CDR2 is SYGVKD. The data were produced by immunoSEQ multiplex PCR, yet TCRdb's version contains in-frame clones alone and is incomplete. Among 35,000 to 45,000 clones listed, 81% were seen once. Only one count was recorded for this clone. Its antigen is unidentified. Indicated time point: week 5, during vaccination. The investigators gave 300 ug of mutant IDH1 20-mer peptide in each vaccine dose, together with topical imiquimod.

The chain employs TRBV10-3 and TRBJ2-6, with unresolved D. This material consisted of PBMCs, taken from a glioma patient whose treatment included an IDH1 peptide vaccine. The sequence was obtained from a man aged 45-65 years with glioma. The CDR3: CAISESLGANVLTF. The CDR3 bases are TGTGCCATCAGTGAGTCTTTGGGGGCCAACGTCCTGACTTTC.